These T cell receptor beta chains were read from a single sample in a study of relationships among human T cell subsets. TCRdb itself ran the multiplex PCR reads through MiXCR, one entry per CDR3 protein. The sample has approximately 15,000 distinct CDR3 sequences; about 60% are singletons. Sequencing was done on a sample of total T cells sorted from blood. These receptors were taken from a man between 35 and 55 years old in good health. CDR3s include the opening cysteine and the closing phenylalanine or tryptophan. The D gene is left open where the match is weak. Clone size is given for some rows only: seen once, a few or many times, or a class if the clone is expanded.

J: TRBJ2-1; V: TRBV20-1; D: -; size: -; DNA: TGCAGTGCTAGGGACCTCTACAACAATGAGCAGTTCTTC; CDR3: CSARDLYNNEQFF
J: TRBJ1-6; V: TRBV5-4; D: -; size: medium-sized; DNA: TGTGCCAGCAGCTTGGATGGCCAGGGAGGTTCACCCCTCCACTTT; CDR3: CASSLDGQGGSPLHF
J: TRBJ2-4; V: TRBV11-2; D: -; size: -; DNA: TGTGCCAGCAGCCACGCCACCCTAGCCAAAAACATTCAGTACTTC; CDR3: CASSHATLAKNIQYF
J: TRBJ2-3; V: TRBV12-3/TRBV12-4; D: TRBD2; size: -; DNA: TGTGCCAGCAGTTTACTAGCGGGGGTCGCAGATACGCAGTATTTT; CDR3: CASSLLAGVADTQYF
J: TRBJ2-6; V: TRBV27; D: TRBD1; size: -; DNA: TGTGCCAGCAGTTTAAGGAGACAGGGGGCGGGTGGGGCCAACGTCCTGACTTTC; CDR3: CASSLRRQGAGGANVLTF
J: TRBJ1-1; V: TRBV5-1; D: -; size: -; DNA: TGCGCCAGCAGCTTGTTACAGTTGAACACTGAAGCTTTCTTT; CDR3: CASSLLQLNTEAFF
J: TRBJ1-5; V: TRBV18; D: -; size: -; DNA: TGTGCCAGCTCTAAGGGGCCCACGGAGCCCCAGCATTTT; CDR3: CASSKGPTEPQHF
J: TRBJ2-3; V: TRBV11-1; D: -; size: -; DNA: TGTGCCAGCAGCCGTATCTCAGATACGCAGTATTTT; CDR3: CASSRISDTQYF
J: TRBJ2-2; V: TRBV14; D: -; size: -; DNA: TGTGCCAGCAGCCAAGCGATTTCAGGGACCGGGGAGCTGTTTTTT; CDR3: CASSQAISGTGELFF
J: TRBJ1-5; V: TRBV7-4; D: TRBD1; size: -; DNA: TGTGCCAGCAGCTCCAGGGACAGGGAGGATCAGCCCCAGCATTTT; CDR3: CASSSRDREDQPQHF
J: TRBJ1-3; V: TRBV7-4; D: TRBD1; size: -; DNA: TGTGCCAGCAGAGGCACCGATCGGGACAGGCTGAACCCAAACACCATATATTTT; CDR3: CASRGTDRDRLNPNTIYF
J: TRBJ2-3; V: TRBV21-1; D: -; size: -; DNA: TGTGCCAGCAGCAAAGGAGACCAGCGTAGGGAAGATACGCAGTATTTT; CDR3: CASSKGDQRREDTQYF
J: TRBJ1-6; V: TRBV27; D: TRBD1; size: -; DNA: TGTGCCAGCAAGGATAAGGGGGACAGGGGTTCACCCCTCCACTTT; CDR3: CASKDKGDRGSPLHF
J: TRBJ2-1; V: TRBV28; D: -; size: few; DNA: TGTGCCAGCAGTTTAGCCTTAGAGAACAATGAGCAGTTCTTC; CDR3: CASSLALENNEQFF
J: TRBJ1-2; V: TRBV28; D: TRBD1; size: -; DNA: TGTGCCAGCAGTTTTCTGGACAGGGACTCCTATGGCTACACCTTC; CDR3: CASSFLDRDSYGYTF
J: TRBJ2-1; V: TRBV12-3/TRBV12-4; D: -; size: few; DNA: TGTGCCAGCAGTTTACAACGTAGCGAACCATACAATGAGCAGTTCTTC; CDR3: CASSLQRSEPYNEQFF
J: TRBJ2-7; V: TRBV6-1; D: -; size: -; DNA: TGTGCCAGCAGAGTCCCCGGTATGGACGAGCAGTACTTC; CDR3: CASRVPGMDEQYF
J: TRBJ1-5; V: TRBV12-3/TRBV12-4; D: -; size: -; DNA: TGTGCCAGCAGGCACAATAGCAATCAGCCCCAGCATTTT; CDR3: CASRHNSNQPQHF
J: TRBJ1-3; V: TRBV28; D: TRBD1; size: -; DNA: TGTGCCAGCAGTTTGGGACGGACAGGGGCTGGAAACACCATATATTTT; CDR3: CASSLGRTGAGNTIYF
J: TRBJ2-3; V: TRBV11-2; D: TRBD2; size: few; DNA: TGTGCCAGCAGCTTGCTAGCGGGAGCCCTCGAAGATACGCAGTATTTT; CDR3: CASSLLAGALEDTQYF